This TCR beta chain derives from a study of cytomegalovirus exposure and HLA in healthy donors. The CDR3 extends over 13 amino acids. Germline V gives CDR1 KGHSH, CDR2 LQKENI. V was pared by 2 bases and J by 5 bases, with 2 bases of the junction left unmatched. Findings of the study overall: The study put 150 to 200 TCR beta chains on its list as cytomegalovirus-associated. According to reports, the classifier identified cytomegalovirus status with high specificity and sensitivity. TCR sequences were mostly rare, though some public TCRs occurred in many donors. Researchers reported that a few CMV-associated chains were confirmed in vitro as CMV antigen-specific.

Only a few counts were recorded for this clone. Its antigen is unknown. Other DNA sequences within the sample encode an identical CDR3. Sequencing used immunoSEQ multiplex PCR; TCRdb keeps in-frame clones, though not all of them. The repertoire holds 250,000 to 350,000 clones, with roughly 90% as singletons. The sequencing sample was made of PBMCs. The rearrangement joins TRBV18 to TRBJ1-2, with TRBD1 matching over 7 bases. This clonotype was sampled from a woman younger than 35 in good health and CMV-seronegative. The DNA of the CDR3 is TGTGCCAGCTCACCAGGACAGGATTATGGCTACACCTTC. Translation gives CASSPGQDYGYTF.